This T cell receptor beta chain appears in the sequencing data of a study of spatial heterogeneity in lung cancer. The study, taken as a whole, reports: The number of expanded tumor alpha and beta chains correlated with mutation number.

Every TCR cDNA molecule carried a tag that served as a unique molecular identifier. A single record per CDR3 protein comes from TCRdb applying MiXCR to the 5' RACE reads. The sample shows about 14,000 distinct CDR3 sequences, roughly 4.7% of them seen only once. This clonotype was recorded at least ten times. The antigen is unknown. Indicated time point: sample taken at primary tumor resection. The donors comprised around 76 untreated early-stage non-small cell lung cancer patients. Germline V CDR1 and CDR2: SEHNR, FQNEAQ (reference sequence). V was pared by 6 bases and J by 5 bases, with 14 bases between. The CDR3 contains 13 residues.

This receptor was identified in a female donor with early-stage non-small cell lung cancer. The V and J genes are TRBV7-9 and TRBJ2-7; D possibly uses TRBD1 or TRBD2 (5 bases each). The sample was lung tumor tissue, taken at surgery. The CDR3 sequence: CASRSSPGNEQYF. CDR3 nucleotide sequence: TGTGCCAGCAGATCTAGCCCAGGGAACGAGCAGTACTTC.